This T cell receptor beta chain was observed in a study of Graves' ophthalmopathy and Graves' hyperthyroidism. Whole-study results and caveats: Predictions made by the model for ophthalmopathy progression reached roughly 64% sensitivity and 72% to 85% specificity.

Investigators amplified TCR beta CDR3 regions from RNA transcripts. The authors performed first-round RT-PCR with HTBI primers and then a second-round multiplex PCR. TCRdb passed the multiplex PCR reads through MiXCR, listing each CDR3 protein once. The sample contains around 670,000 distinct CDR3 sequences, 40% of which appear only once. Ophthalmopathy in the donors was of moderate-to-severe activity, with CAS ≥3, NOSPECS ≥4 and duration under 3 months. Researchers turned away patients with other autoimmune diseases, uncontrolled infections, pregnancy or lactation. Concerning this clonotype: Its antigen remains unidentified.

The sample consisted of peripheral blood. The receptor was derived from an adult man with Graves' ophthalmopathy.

CDR3 region: CASSVARGNQPLHF. The CDR3, as DNA: TGTGCCAGCAGTGTCGCGAGGGGGAATCAGCCCCTCCACTTT. V gene TRBV25-1 combines with J gene TRBJ1-6; possibly TRBD1 for D (6 bases). The germline V gene encodes CDR1 MGHDK and CDR2 SYGVNS. Trimming removed 4 bases from V and 13 bases from J, with 17 bases in between. This CDR3 has 14 amino acids. Complete variable domain (other parts from reference TRBV25-1 and TRBJ1-6): EADIYQTPRYLVIGTGKKITLECSQTMGHDKMYWYQQDPGMELHLIHYSYGVNSTEKGDLSSESTVSRIRTEHFPLTLESARPSHTSQYLCASSVARGNQPLHFGNGTRLTVT.